The present T cell receptor (beta chain) was sequenced within a study of T cell repertoires in cytomegalovirus infection. The wider study: Carrying CMV and the relevant HLA type showed in public TCR beta signatures.

General study points: HLA-C-restricted CMV-specific TCR beta clonotypes prevailed in the ex vivo response. Summed public TCR beta family frequency identified CMV carriers bearing the relevant HLA.

As concerns this clonotype: Antigen specificity is unknown.

TCRdb reprocessed the reads with MiXCR, giving one entry per CDR3 protein. Of 150,000 to 200,000 distinct CDR3 sequences in the sample, approximately 19% are singletons; the top ten hold roughly 2.9%. The TCR was taken from a human donor in good health (CMV status not recorded). Some clones in this sample may be carry-over from other donors' samples. Sequencing was performed on PBMCs.

The DNA of the CDR3 is TGTGCCAGCAGTTCGGACTGGGAGCAGTTCTTC. Translated, it gives CASSSDWEQFF. The chain recombines TRBV6-5 with TRBJ2-1, with a weak D call TRBD2 (5 bases). Per germline, CDR1 MNHEY and CDR2 SVGAGI. CDR3 size: 11 residues. With 4 bases removed from V and 10 bases from J, the gap between germline ends came to 8 bases.